These 28 T cell receptor beta chains were all obtained from the same sample, sequenced in a study of control samples from healthy donors and cancer patients. This table comes from immunoSEQ multiplex PCR, and its TCRdb copy is limited to in-frame clones, with some not included. The table lists 110,000 or so clones, about 89% of them singletons. The sequencing input was blood. These receptors came from a woman aged 50 to 60 in good health.

The rearrangement uses TRBV9 and TRBJ1-6, with TRBD1 matching 7 bases. The J segment lost 8 bases and the V segment lost 5 bases, leaving 7 bases of the junction unmatched. The CDR3 consists of 14 residues. Germline V lookup: CDR1 SGDLS, CDR2 YYNGEE. The CDR3 DNA sequence: TGTGCCAGCAGTGCCGGGACAGATTATTCACCCCTCCACTTT. Its translation is CASSAGTDYSPLHF.

This clone was seen just once. The rearrangement links TRBV7-9 to TRBJ2-2, with TRBD2 matching over 9 bases. Germline-derived CDR1 and CDR2 are SEHNR and FQNEAQ (reference sequence). The CDR3 is made up of 15 amino acids. V lost 7 bases to trimming and J lost 6 bases; unmatched junction nucleotides: 9. The CDR3 DNA reads TGTGCCAGCATCCCCCATAGCGGGGGAGCCGGGGAGCTGTTTTTT. This encodes CASIPHSGGAGELFF. Combining the CDR3 with reference TRBV7-9 and TRBJ2-2 gives the whole variable domain DTGVSQNPRHKITKRGQNVTFRCDPISEHNRLYWYRQTLGQGPEFLTYFQNEAQLEKSRLLSDRFSAERPKGSFSTLEIQRTEQGDSAMYLCASIPHSGGAGELFFGEGSRLTVL.

The chain links TRBV9 to TRBJ1-6; no clear D. Germline V gene lookup returns CDR1 SGDLS and CDR2 YYNGEE. The CDR3 runs 13 residues. Trimming cost V 4 bases and J 9 bases, with 11 bases left between them. The chain's CDR3 is CASSRIQASPLHF. The CDR3, as DNA: TGTGCCAGCAGCAGAATCCAAGCTTCACCCCTCCACTTT.

The chain couples TRBV27 to TRBJ2-1; D is ambiguous. Trimming shortened V by 5 bases and J by 7 bases, and 12 bases separated the two germline ends. The CDR3 spans 13 residues. The germline V gene encodes CDR1 MNHEY and CDR2 SMNVEV (reference sequence). The DNA for the CDR3 is TGTGCCAGCAGTCGTAGGGTAAAAAATGAGCAGTTCTTC. The encoded protein is CASSRRVKNEQFF.

The genes are TRBV20-1 and TRBJ1-2; D gene ambiguous. Germline-derived CDR1 and CDR2 are DFQATT and SNEGSKA (reference sequence). V lost 5 bases and J 4 bases, leaving 8 bases between the germline ends. There are 11 residues in the CDR3. Written as DNA, the CDR3 is TGCAGTGCTCCGGAGGGCTATGGCTACACCTTC. Translated: CSAPEGYGYTF.

The J gene is TRBJ2-5, the V gene TRBV7-2, with D tentatively TRBD2 (5 bases). V was trimmed by 1 base and J by 0 bases, leaving 15 bases between them. Germline V CDR1 and CDR2: SGHTA, FQGNSA. The CDR3 runs 17 residues. CDR3 region: CASSLVDQRRYQETQYF. For the CDR3, the DNA is TGTGCCAGCAGCTTAGTGGACCAGCGGAGGTACCAAGAGACCCAGTACTTC. The entire variable domain, with the rest obtained from reference TRBV7-2 and TRBJ2-5, is as follows: GAGVSQSPSNKVTEKGKDVELRCDPISGHTALYWYRQSLGQGLEFLIYFQGNSAPDKSGLPSDRFSAERTGGSVSTLTIQRTQQEDSAVYLCASSLVDQRRYQETQYFGPGTRLLVL.

This clone was detected only a few times. The chain couples TRBV10-3 to TRBJ2-1; 9 positions match TRBD2. With 5 bases clipped from V and 4 bases from J, the junction kept 9 bases outside the gene matches. This CDR3 comprises 16 residues. CDR1 and CDR2 (germline): ENHRY, SYGVKD. DNA of the CDR3: TGTGCCATCAGTCCACTGACTAGCGGCAATTACAATGAGCAGTTCTTC. Protein: CAISPLTSGNYNEQFF.

The chain carries TRBV6-5 and TRBJ2-6, with unresolved D. Trimming took 2 bases from V and 2 from J, leaving 10 bases between them. Germline-derived CDR1 and CDR2 are MNHEY and SVGAGI. CDR3 length: 16 residues. The CDR3 spells CASSYRMGPGANVLTF. DNA of the CDR3: TGTGCCAGCAGTTACCGGATGGGCCCTGGGGCCAACGTCCTGACTTTC.

The chain is built from TRBV11-2 and TRBJ2-1, with 13 nucleotides matching TRBD2. The trim removed 5 bases at V and 5 bases at J, leaving 3 bases unmatched. CDR1 is SGHAT and CDR2 is FQNNGV in the germline V gene. The CDR3 extends over 15 amino acids. The DNA for the CDR3 is TGTGCCAGCAGCCGGGGGACTAGCGGGGACAATGAGCAGTTCTTC. This sequence encodes CASSRGTSGDNEQFF.

The chain couples TRBV10-3 to TRBJ1-1; maybe TRBD1 (5 bases). Per germline, CDR1 ENHRY and CDR2 SYGVKD. The CDR3 has 12 residues. Trimming stripped 4 bases from V and 6 bases from J, with 9 bases between. CDR3 DNA sequence: TGTGCCATCAGTGTGCAGGGTTCTGAAGCTTTCTTT. Its protein product is CAISVQGSEAFF.

The gene calls are TRBV6-5 and TRBJ1-4; 7 positions match TRBD1. The CDR3 is 14 amino acids. V was clipped by 6 bases and J by 7 bases; unmatched bases: 8. Germline CDR1 reads MNHEY; CDR2 reads SVGAGI. The CDR3 DNA reads TGTGCCAGCAGGGGACAGTCCCTCTTTGAAAAACTGTTTTTT. Translated: CASRGQSLFEKLFF.

The V gene is TRBV20-1, the J gene TRBJ2-7; D may be TRBD1 (5 bases). CDR1 is DFQATT, CDR2 SNEGSKA, per germline (reference sequence). CDR3 length equals 11 residues. Trimming shortened V by 7 bases and J by 3 bases, and 10 bases separated the two germline ends. This CDR3 is CSGAQGYEQYF. The CDR3, as DNA: TGCAGTGGAGCGCAGGGCTACGAGCAGTACTTC.

This clone was observed a handful of times. V is TRBV9 and J is TRBJ1-1; D not resolved. From germline, CDR1 is SGDLS and CDR2 YYNGEE. The CDR3 has 14 amino acids. The V gene lost 5 bases and the J gene lost 2 bases, with 13 bases spanning the gap. CDR3 protein: CASSKTVFNTEAFF. The CDR3 DNA is TGTGCCAGCAGTAAAACAGTATTCAACACTGAAGCTTTCTTT.

V usage is TRBV28 and J usage is TRBJ2-5, with 12 bases lining up with TRBD2. This CDR3 is built from 15 residues. From germline, CDR1 is MDHEN and CDR2 SYDVKM. The trim removed 10 bases at V and 9 bases at J, leaving 15 bases unmatched. In nucleotides, the CDR3 is TGTGCCATATCTAGCGGGGGGGCGCCGAGGTTCGCCCAGTACTTC. It specifies CAISSGGAPRFAQYF.

The chain has TRBV5-1 and TRBJ2-7, with a tentative D call TRBD2 (6 bases). CDR1 and CDR2 from the germline V gene are SGHRS and YFSETQ. The CDR3 runs to 13 residues. V was trimmed by 0 bases and J by 4 bases, leaving 8 bases between them. The DNA of the CDR3 is TGCGCCAGCAGCTTGGGTAGCGGATACGAGCAGTACTTC. Translating gives CASSLGSGYEQYF.

This chain joins TRBV3-1 (or the pseudogene TRBV3-2) and TRBJ2-4; 10 bases fit TRBD2. The CDR3 consists of 21 residues. V gave up 4 bases and J gave up 1 base; unmatched junction bases: 19. Germline lookup yields CDR1 LGHDT and CDR2 YNNKEL (reference sequence). CDR3 nucleotides: TGTGCCAGCAGCCGAAGACAGGGTCTAGCGGGAGAATTGGAGGCCAAAAACATTCAGTACTTC. This encodes CASSRRQGLAGELEAKNIQYF.

This chain uses TRBV5-1 with TRBJ2-1; TRBD1 aligns across 9 bases. The CDR3 spans 15 residues. V trimming: 2 bases; J trimming: 6 bases; junction bases outside the gene matches: 6. Germline V gene data show CDR1 as SGHRS and CDR2 as YFSETQ. The CDR3 DNA reads as TGCGCCAGCAGCTTTAGACAGGGGGGTCCCAATGAGCAGTTCTTC. Its translation is CASSFRQGGPNEQFF.

The CDR3 DNA follows: TGTGCCATCGGGGGCATGGGGCAAGGGGCCGGGGAGCTGTTTTTT. It specifies CAIGGMGQGAGELFF. The chain links TRBV10-3 to TRBJ2-2; a weak D match, TRBD1 (6 bases). Trimming took 8 bases from V and 6 from J, leaving 19 bases between them. The germline V gene has CDR1 ENHRY and CDR2 SYGVKD. This CDR3 is 15 amino acids long.

V gene TRBV11-2 combines with J gene TRBJ1-2; D perhaps matches TRBD1 (6 bases). Trimming removed 5 bases at V and 9 bases at J, with 16 bases between. Germline CDR1 and CDR2: SGHAT and FQNNGV. The CDR3 length is 13 residues. The CDR3 reads CASSPGHLIRYTF. CDR3 bases: TGTGCCAGCAGCCCGGGACACCTTATCCGCTACACCTTC. Complete variable domain (other parts from reference TRBV11-2 and TRBJ1-2): EAGVAQSPRYKIIEKRQSVAFWCNPISGHATLYWYQQILGQGPKLLIQFQNNGVVDDSQLPKDRFSAERLKGVDSTLKIQPAKLEDSAVYLCASSPGHLIRYTFGSGTRLTVV.

This chain uses TRBV20-1 with TRBJ2-7, with D possibly called TRBD1 or TRBD2 (5 bases each). The CDR3 totals 15 residues. Germline V CDR1 and CDR2: DFQATT, SNEGSKA (reference sequence). V was trimmed by 3 bases and J by 3 bases, leaving 18 bases between them. This chain's CDR3 is CSASPRDPRGYEQYV. Here the CDR3 DNA reads TGCAGTGCTAGTCCCCGGGACCCCCGAGGCTACGAGCAGTACGTC.

The gene calls are TRBV6-5 and TRBJ2-1, with a possible D match to TRBD1 (6 bases). Trimming cost V 5 bases and J 0 bases, with 11 bases left between them. CDR3 length: 15 amino acids. Germline V gene sequence: CDR1 MNHEY, CDR2 SVGAGI. This CDR3 is CASSIDRSSYNEQFF. For the CDR3, the DNA is TGTGCCAGCAGTATTGACAGGAGCTCCTACAATGAGCAGTTCTTC.

V usage is TRBV24-1 and J usage is TRBJ1-2; unclear D gene. The CDR3 has 12 amino acids. Germline V gives CDR1 KGHDR, CDR2 SFDVKD. Trimming left V 3 bases short and J 6 bases short, with 7 bases between. CDR3 loop: CATSDLHDGYTF. CDR3 DNA: TGTGCCACCAGTGATCTACACGATGGCTACACCTTC.

The chain recombines TRBV11-2 with TRBJ2-3; 9 nucleotides line up with TRBD2. V shed 1 base and J 1 base; nucleotides not matched to a gene: 6. Germline lookup yields CDR1 SGHAT and CDR2 FQNNGV. CDR3 size: 17 residues. This CDR3 reads CASSLGGSGGRTDTQYF. In nucleotides, the CDR3 is TGTGCCAGCAGCTTAGGGGGTAGCGGGGGTCGCACAGATACGCAGTATTTT.

J is TRBJ2-7 and V is TRBV29-1; D is uncertain. V gave up 4 bases and J gave up 3 bases, with 10 bases separating them. CDR3 length: 12 amino acids. The V gene's germline CDR1 is SQVTM and CDR2 ANQGSEA. CDR3 region: CSVGRTNYEQYF. The CDR3 DNA reads TGCAGCGTTGGCCGGACGAACTACGAGCAGTACTTC.

This clone has just one count. The J gene is TRBJ2-7, the V gene TRBV5-4; unclear D gene. Trimming left V 1 base short and J 2 bases short, with 10 bases between. Germline CDR1 is SGHNT and CDR2 is YYREEE (reference sequence). The CDR3 runs 14 residues. CDR3 sequence (DNA): TGTGCCAGCAGCTTGATAACCGGTACCTACGAGCAGTACTTC. Protein sequence: CASSLITGTYEQYF.

This rearrangement joins TRBV7-2 to TRBJ2-3; D unclear. The V gene lost 1 base and the J gene lost 2 bases, with 7 bases spanning the gap. The CDR3 has 14 amino acids. Germline V gene lookup returns CDR1 SGHTA and CDR2 FQGNSA. This CDR3 is CASSLGVFTDTQYF. DNA for the CDR3: TGTGCCAGCAGCTTAGGGGTTTTCACAGATACGCAGTATTTT.

The rearrangement uses TRBV7-9 and TRBJ2-7; D is ambiguous. The V end was cut by 1 base, the J end by 4 bases, with 8 bases between. This CDR3 is 13 amino acids long. Germline V gene sequence: CDR1 SEHNR, CDR2 FQNEAQ (reference sequence). The CDR3 DNA reads as TGTGCCAGCAGCTTAGATTTGGGATACGAGCAGTACGTC. Translating it yields CASSLDLGYEQYV.

The chain carries TRBV7-2 and TRBJ2-2, with D perhaps matching TRBD2 (6 bases). CDR1 and CDR2 from the germline V gene are SGHTA and FQGNSA. This CDR3 comprises 14 residues. With 1 base removed from V and 6 bases from J, the gap between germline ends came to 9 bases. Here the CDR3 reads CASSLGLVPGELFF. The CDR3 nucleotides read TGTGCCAGCAGCTTAGGACTAGTTCCCGGGGAGCTGTTTTTT.